A single sample gave rise to the 30 T cell receptor beta chains below, sequenced in a study of T cell clonality in common variable immunodeficiency. Their antigens remain unidentified. Study-wide findings and caveats: Common variable immunodeficiency TCR beta sequences reportedly had fewer deletions and N-nucleotide insertions.

Some clones are missing from TCRdb's copy, which holds only in-frame ones; the method was immunoSEQ multiplex PCR. The specimen has roughly 12,000 clones, none found just once. What was sequenced was peripheral blood mononuclear cells. The receptors come from a human donor with common variable immunodeficiency.

As concerns this clone: The read ends 3 residues shy of where the CDR3 ends; the end is completed using the germline J gene. The J gene is TRBJ1-2, the V gene TRBV7-2, with TRBD1 identical over 7 bases. The germline gives CDR1 SGHTA, CDR2 FQGNSA. J lost 7 bases, V lost 1 base, and 3 bases had no gene match. This CDR3 has 13 residues. The sequenced part of the CDR3 DNA is TGTGCCAGCAGCTTAGTTACAGGGGCTGGC. It translates to CASSLVTGAG. The whole CDR3 sequence reads CASSLVTGAGYTF.

Ten or more counts support this clone. The CDR3 end is not reached by the read, which stops 3 residues before it; the germline J gene fills it in. The chain joins TRBV11-2 to TRBJ1-4; no reliable D call. The length of the CDR3 is 14 residues. The V gene lost 0 bases and the J gene lost 5 bases, with 7 bases spanning the gap. CDR1 and CDR2 from the germline V gene are SGHAT and FQNNGV. The part of the CDR3 DNA that was read is TGTGCCAGCAGCTTAGAAGGGTCGAATGAAAAA. Translated: CASSLEGSNEK. The CDR3 reads in full as CASSLEGSNEKLFF.

This clone was seen more than once but under ten times. From the germline J gene comes the end of the CDR3, since the read stops 3 residues before it. This chain connects TRBV19 to TRBJ2-5; 9 positions agree with TRBD2. The CDR3 is made up of 16 amino acids. Unmatched junction bases numbered 10, after V lost 8 bases and J lost 0 bases. Germline V gives CDR1 LNHDA, CDR2 SQIVND (reference sequence). The part of the CDR3 DNA that was read is TGTGCCAGTGCCTCTAGCGGGGAACTGTACCAAGAGACC. This encodes CASASSGELYQET. From start to end, the CDR3 is CASASSGELYQETQYF.

This clone was recorded a few times. From the germline J gene comes the end of the CDR3, since the read stops 3 residues before it. The gene calls are TRBV7-3 and TRBJ2-3, with D possibly matching TRBD2 (6 bases). Germline V gene lookup returns CDR1 SGHTA and CDR2 FQGTGA. CDR3 length: 15 amino acids. Trimming shortened V by 4 bases and J by 1 base, and 12 bases separated the two germline ends. The CDR3 sequence: CASSSPGDRTDTQYF. CDR3 DNA (partial): TGTGCCAGCAGCTCCCCGGGGGATCGCACAGATACG.

Worth noting for this clone: The read is 3 residues too short to cover the CDR3 end, so that end is filled in from the germline J gene. The chain has TRBV19 and TRBJ2-7; 10 nucleotides agree with TRBD2. Per germline, CDR1 LNHDA and CDR2 SQIVND (reference sequence). Trimming took 3 bases from V and 3 from J; bases not matched to a gene: 5. This CDR3 comprises 15 residues. The covered CDR3 bases are TGTGCCAGTAGTATGGAGCCTAGCGGGAGCTACGAG. Amino acids: CASSMEPSGSYE. The whole CDR3 is CASSMEPSGSYEQYF.

The sample holds many counts of this clone. The CDR3 goes on 3 residues after the read ends, and that part is filled in from the germline J gene. The chain employs TRBV29-1 and TRBJ1-1, with D perhaps TRBD1 (5 bases). The CDR3 contains 11 residues. Germline V CDR1 and CDR2: SQVTM, ANQGSEA. Here the CDR3 reads CSGERGLKAFF. The covered CDR3 bases are TGCAGCGGCGAAAGGGGTTTGAAG. The full variable domain, its missing parts supplied by reference TRBV29-1 and TRBJ1-1, is SAVISQKPSRDICQRGTSLTIQCQVDSQVTMMFWYRQQPGQSLTLIATANQGSEATYESGFVIDKFPISRPNLTFSTLTVSNMSPEDSSIYLCSGERGLKAFFGQGTRLTVV.

Notes on this clone: Read sequence stops 3 residues before the CDR3 end, and the germline J gene provides the missing end. This sequence joins TRBV7-2 and TRBJ2-3, with TRBD1 matching over 7 bases. V lost 6 bases and J lost 8; bases outside the gene matches: 5. The CDR3 covers 12 residues. Germline values: CDR1 SGHTA, CDR2 FQGNSA. The CDR3 bases that were read are TGTGCCAGCAGTCGAACAGGGGCTACG. Amino acids: CASSRTGAT. From start to end, the CDR3 is CASSRTGATQYF.

There are a few counts of this clone. The CDR3 end lies 3 residues beyond the end of the read and is filled in from the germline J gene. This chain links TRBV5-1 with TRBJ2-1; 7 bases map to TRBD2. The CDR3 is 16 amino acids. Germline V CDR1 and CDR2: SGHRS, YFSETQ. Losses at the gene ends were 3 bases for V and 8 bases for J; bases not matched to a gene: 14. CDR3 region: CASSSYQGGAGDEQFF. CDR3 bases read: TGCGCCAGCAGCTCTTATCAAGGAGGCGCGGGGGATGAG.

The CDR3 bases that were read are TGTGCCAGCAGCTTCTCGGAA. It codes for CASSFSE. The whole CDR3 protein reads CASSFSEAFF. The chain recombines TRBV7-9 with TRBJ1-1, with D unresolved. Read sequence stops 3 residues before the CDR3 end, and the germline J gene provides the missing end. The germline V gene has CDR1 SEHNR and CDR2 FQNEAQ (reference sequence). This CDR3 has 10 residues. Variable domain in full (rest from reference TRBV7-9 and TRBJ1-1): DTGVSQNPRHKITKRGQNVTFRCDPISEHNRLYWYRQTLGQGPEFLTYFQNEAQLEKSRLLSDRFSAERPKGSFSTLEIQRTEQGDSAMYLCASSFSEAFFGQGTRLTVV.

About this clone: The read terminates 3 residues before the CDR3 end, so the remaining end is supplied by the germline J gene. The chain carries TRBV18 and TRBJ1-1; D unclear. CDR1 is KGHSH, CDR2 LQKENI, per germline. The length of the CDR3 is 12 residues. V was clipped by 2 bases and J by 2 bases, with 3 bases between them. CDR3 residues: CASSPLNTEAFF. The DNA read from the CDR3 is TGTGCCAGCTCACCATTAAACACTGAA.

The sample holds a few counts of this clone. The read terminates 3 residues before the CDR3 end, so the remaining end is supplied by the germline J gene. J is TRBJ2-1 and V is TRBV11-3; 9 nucleotides agree with TRBD1. V dropped 5 bases and J dropped 7; count of bases not matched to a gene: 9. The CDR3 spans 15 residues. Germline V lookup: CDR1 SGHNT, CDR2 YENEEA. CDR3 protein: CASSHRTGDLNEQFF. The sequenced CDR3 bases are TGTGCCAGCAGCCACCGGACAGGGGATCTTAATGAG. The full variable domain, its missing parts supplied by reference TRBV11-3 and TRBJ2-1, is EAGVVQSPRYKIIEKKQPVAFWCNPISGHNTLYWYLQNLGQGPELLIRYENEEAVDDSQLPKDRFSAERLKGVDSTLKIQPAELGDSAVYLCASSHRTGDLNEQFFGPGTRLTVL.

This clone appeared a few times. The sequenced fragment ends 3 residues before the CDR3 boundary, so the rest is inferred from the germline J gene. This chain joins TRBV23-1 and TRBJ1-1; TRBD1 aligns across 11 bases. TRBV23-1 falls under the ORF class, with uncertain function. V trimming: 2 bases; J trimming: 0 bases; junction bases outside the gene matches: 2. This CDR3 has 16 residues. CDR3 region: CASSQRTGGMNTEAFF. The sequenced CDR3 bases are TGCGCCAGCAGTCAAAGGACAGGGGGCATGAACACTGAA.

With regard to this clone: The read is 3 residues too short to cover the CDR3 end, so that end is filled in from the germline J gene. The rearrangement uses TRBV30 and TRBJ1-1; D gene uncertain. Germline V lookup: CDR1 GTSNPN, CDR2 SVGIG (reference sequence). This CDR3 contains 11 residues. V gave up 5 bases and J gave up 0 bases, with 4 bases separating them. The CDR3 bases that were read are TGTGCCTGGGCTATGAACACTGAA. Its translation: CAWAMNTE. The whole CDR3 sequence reads CAWAMNTEAFF.

This clone occurred a few times. The read terminates 3 residues ahead of where the CDR3 ends, so the germline J gene completes it. The chain carries TRBV19 and TRBJ2-2, with 12 positions matching TRBD2. The V and J ends lost 2 bases and 5 bases, in that order; junction bases with no gene match: 9. The length of the CDR3 is 18 residues. From germline, CDR1 is LNHDA and CDR2 SQIVND (reference sequence). This CDR3 reads CASSIMRLAGGKTGELFF. Incomplete CDR3 DNA: TGTGCCAGTAGTATAATGCGGCTAGCGGGGGGGAAAACCGGGGAG.

This clone was observed a handful of times. CDR3 in amino acids: CASSFEGASMNTEAFF. The sequenced CDR3 bases are TGTGCCAGCAGCTTTGAGGGGGCCTCCATGAACACTGAA. The chain employs TRBV7-6 and TRBJ1-1; the match to TRBD1 covers 7 bases. Read sequence stops 3 residues before the CDR3 end, and the germline J gene provides the missing end. Germline V gene data show CDR1 as SGHVS and CDR2 as FNYEAQ. Trimming cost V 3 bases and J 0 bases; bases outside gene matches: 7. The CDR3 sequence is 16 residues long.

By share, this clone counts as medium-sized. The read finishes 3 residues shy of the CDR3 end, and the germline J gene is used to complete it. The V gene is TRBV2, the J gene TRBJ2-7, with TRBD1 matching over 10 bases. The germline gives CDR1 SNHLY, CDR2 FYNNEI. V lost 5 bases, J lost 5 bases, and 12 bases stayed unmatched. The length of the CDR3 is 16 residues. The CDR3 reads CASSRISGTGVHEQYF. Partial CDR3 DNA: TGTGCCAGCAGTCGTATATCCGGGACAGGGGTCCACGAG. The entire variable domain, with the rest obtained from reference TRBV2 and TRBJ2-7, is as follows: EPEVTQTPSHQVTQMGQEVILRCVPISNHLYFYWYRQILGQKVEFLVSFYNNEISEKSEIFDDQFSVERPDGSNFTLKIRSTKLEDSAMYFCASSRISGTGVHEQYFGPGTRLTVT.

Only a few counts were recorded for this clone. CDR3 sequence reads: CASSPGTISGNTIYF. CDR3 DNA (partial): TGTGCCAGCAGCCCCGGGACTATCTCTGGAAACACC. This chain uses TRBV7-9 with TRBJ1-3; D is perhaps TRBD1 (5 bases). The read ends 3 residues before the CDR3 terminus; that terminus is restored from the germline J gene. Germline V gene data show CDR1 as SEHNR and CDR2 as FQNEAQ (reference sequence). The CDR3 has 15 amino acids. Trimming took off 5 bases at V and 0 bases at J, with 11 bases between the two ends.

There are many counts of this clone. The read stops 3 residues short of the end of the CDR3; the missing end is completed from the germline J gene. The chain recombines TRBV6-2 or TRBV6-3 with TRBJ2-7; 8 bases fit TRBD1. The germline V gene has CDR1 MNHEY and CDR2 SVGEGT. Trimming took 7 bases from V and 0 from J; bases not matched to a gene: 11. The CDR3 runs 16 residues. CDR3 DNA, as far as it was read: TGTGCCAGCAACCCTATGGGACAGGAGTCCTCCTACGAG. Residues: CASNPMGQESSYE. The whole CDR3 reads CASNPMGQESSYEQYF.

Note on this clone: The missing CDR3 end, 3 residues past where the read stops, is filled in from the germline J gene. V is TRBV6-2 or TRBV6-3 and J is TRBJ1-5, with TRBD1 identical over 9 bases. The CDR3 contains 15 residues. The trim removed 5 bases at V and 9 bases at J, leaving 11 bases unmatched. CDR1 is MNHEY and CDR2 is SVGEGT in the germline V gene. The CDR3 bases that were read are TGTGCCAGCAGTGGCCGGGACAGGGAGTCTTGGCCC. The encoded protein is CASSGRDRESWP. The whole CDR3 sequence reads CASSGRDRESWPQHF.

Details on this clone: The CDR3 end lies 3 residues beyond the end of the read and is filled in from the germline J gene. V is TRBV30 and J is TRBJ2-1; the D is unclear. The CDR3 has 13 residues. Trimming left V 4 bases short and J 9 bases short, with 16 bases between. The V gene's germline CDR1 is GTSNPN and CDR2 SVGIG (reference sequence). This chain's CDR3 is CAWNVLIQSEQFF. The DNA read from the CDR3 is TGTGCCTGGAATGTACTTATACAGAGTGAG.

This clone was detected only a few times. The CDR3 goes on 3 residues after the read ends, and that part is filled in from the germline J gene. The chain uses TRBV7-3 and TRBJ2-7, with TRBD2 identical over 8 bases. The CDR3 has 14 amino acids. Trimming took 5 bases from V and 6 from J; bases not matched to a gene: 9. Per germline, CDR1 SGHTA and CDR2 FQGTGA. The CDR3 protein is CASSPSGGQGEQYF. CDR3 DNA (partial): TGTGCCAGCAGCCCATCGGGGGGGCAAGGCGAG.

Note on this clone: The read gets to within 3 residues of the CDR3 end, and the germline J gene fills in the rest. The chain links TRBV30 to TRBJ2-7; D is undetermined. V lost 2 bases to trimming and J lost 0 bases, with 14 bases between them. The CDR3 covers 15 residues. Germline V CDR1 and CDR2: GTSNPN, SVGIG (reference sequence). CDR3 amino acids: CAWSIGQASSYEQYF. The CDR3 bases that were read are TGTGCCTGGAGTATAGGGCAGGCGTCCTCCTACGAG. The whole variable domain, remainder taken from reference TRBV30 and TRBJ2-7, is SQTIHQWPATLVQPVGSPLSLECTVEGTSNPNLYWYRQAAGRGLQLLFYSVGIGQISSEVPQNLSASRPQDRQFILSSKKLLLSDSGFYLCAWSIGQASSYEQYFGPGTRLTVT.

The CDR3 sequence is CASSSVRGGSNTQYF. The sequenced CDR3 bases are TGTGCCAGCAGCTCCGTTAGGGGCGGATCGAATACG. The chain uses TRBV5-5 and TRBJ2-3; a possible D gene is TRBD1 (5 bases). The CDR3 extends 3 residues past the end of the read, so its final part is completed from the germline J gene. The CDR3 is 15 residues long. V shed 3 bases and J shed 7 bases, with 18 bases lying between them. CDR1 and CDR2 from the germline V gene are SGHKS and YYEKEE (reference sequence).

As concerns this clone: The sequence runs out 3 residues before the end of the CDR3; the remainder is reconstructed from the germline J gene. The chain joins TRBV6-1 to TRBJ2-7; 7 bases match TRBD2. The V segment lost 2 bases and the J segment 5 bases; nucleotides outside the gene matches: 0. Germline CDR1 MNHNS, CDR2 SASEGT. The CDR3 loop spans 12 amino acids. The CDR3 region is CASSERGDEQYF. The covered CDR3 bases are TGTGCCAGCAGTGAACGGGGGGACGAG.

This clone was picked up many times. The read gets to within 3 residues of the CDR3 end, and the germline J gene fills in the rest. The chain is built from TRBV5-1 and TRBJ2-2, with a weak D call TRBD1 (5 bases). Germline values: CDR1 SGHRS, CDR2 YFSETQ. Trimming stripped 5 bases from V and 0 bases from J, with 5 bases between. The CDR3 is made up of 13 amino acids. Here the CDR3 reads CASRTANTGELFF. The CDR3 bases that were read are TGCGCCAGCAGGACAGCGAACACCGGGGAG.

This clone turned up a few times. The CDR3 end is not reached by the read, which stops 3 residues before it; the germline J gene fills it in. The genes are TRBV2 and TRBJ2-5, with TRBD1 identical over 7 bases. Germline assignment: CDR1 SNHLY and CDR2 FYNNEI. The CDR3 spans 15 residues. Germline trimming cut 0 bases from V and 4 bases from J; bases unmatched to any gene: 5. This CDR3 reads CASSEAGGGRETQYF. Incomplete CDR3 DNA: TGTGCCAGCAGTGAAGCAGGGGGCGGGCGAGAGACC.

Worth noting for this clone: The read finishes 3 residues shy of the CDR3 end, and the germline J gene is used to complete it. This chain connects TRBV2 to TRBJ2-7, with TRBD1 matching 10 bases. V was pared by 6 bases and J by 4 bases, with 9 bases of the junction left unmatched. The V gene's germline CDR1 is SNHLY and CDR2 FYNNEI. The CDR3 has 15 residues. The CDR3 bases that were read are TGTGCCAGCAGCGCAACCGGGACAGGGGAATACGAG. Protein product: CASSATGTGEYE. The whole CDR3 protein is CASSATGTGEYEQYF.

The table lists this clone with many counts. The CDR3 end lies 3 residues beyond the end of the read and is filled in from the germline J gene. The rearrangement joins TRBV20-1 to TRBJ1-6, with 7 positions matching TRBD1. This CDR3 is built from 13 residues. Germline V gives CDR1 DFQATT, CDR2 SNEGSKA (reference sequence). The ends lost 5 bases at V and 5 bases at J; junction bases unmatched: 3. The CDR3: CSARGQHNSPLHF. The covered CDR3 bases are TGCAGTGCTCGGGGACAGCATAATTCACCC.

This clone turned up a few times. The CDR3 end falls 3 residues outside the read, so it is completed with the germline J gene. The V and J genes are TRBV18 and TRBJ2-2; perhaps TRBD1 as D (5 bases). The CDR3 covers 13 residues. The germline CDR1 and CDR2 sequences are KGHSH and LQKENI. V lost 10 bases and J 0 bases, leaving 9 bases between the germline ends. Here the CDR3 reads CAIKTANTGELFF. The part of the CDR3 DNA that was read is TGTGCCATCAAGACAGCGAACACCGGGGAG.

For this clone: With the read ending 3 residues before the CDR3 end, the germline J gene is used to fill in that end. J is TRBJ2-7 and V is TRBV20-1; 9 nucleotides agree with TRBD1. Trimming at V came to 4 bases and at J to 3 bases, leaving 10 bases not matched to a gene. CDR3 length: 15 residues. Per germline, CDR1 DFQATT and CDR2 SNEGSKA (reference sequence). Incomplete CDR3 DNA: TGCAGTGCTAAAGCAACAGGGGGCGAAAACTACGAG. Translated: CSAKATGGENYE. The entire CDR3 protein is CSAKATGGENYEQYF.